The sequence of this T cell receptor beta chain was determined in a study of T cell clonotyping in hematopoietic cell transplantation. General study results and limits: Few recipient clonotypes overlapped donors; over 97% were de novo at given depth. Pathologically expanded recipient clonotypes increased progressively from day 30 to day 180 as diversity fell.

The assay was immunoSEQ multiplex PCR, and TCRdb's table has in-frame clones only and misses some. In the table there are some 13,000 clones, about 93% of which are singletons. Turning to this clone: Antigen: not known.

Looked up from germline, CDR1 is SGHAT and CDR2 is FQNNGV. CDR3 length equals 15 residues. Trimming took 0 bases from V and 5 from J, leaving 10 bases between them. Sample: peripheral blood mononuclear cells. This chain uses TRBV11-2 with TRBJ1-4; D remains ambiguous. This TCR came from a man aged 25-45 years in good health. Some clones in this sample may be carry-over from other donors' samples. In DNA form, the CDR3 reads TGTGCCAGCAGCTTAGATTGGTCGGGAAATGAAAAACTGTTTTTT. Translation: CASSLDWSGNEKLFF.